Reported below is one T cell receptor beta chain. Its antigen is still unknown. The data originate from a study of OX40 agonist ivuxolimab in advanced cancers. General study results and limits: CD8+ T cells (on average) carried more expanded clones than CD4+ T cells.

Profiling relied on immunoSEQ multiplex PCR, and the TCRdb table lists in-frame clones only, not all of them. This table holds some 90,000 clones, more than 75% found once. The CDR3 contains 16 residues. Germline-derived CDR1 and CDR2 are MNHEY and SMNVEV (reference sequence). V lost 1 base to trimming and J lost 0 bases, with 12 bases between them. This receptor was taken from an adult with an advanced solid tumor such as melanoma, head and neck, liver or kidney cancer. The sample was CD4+ or CD8+ T cells sorted from blood, taken in a trial of the OX40 agonist ivuxolimab. The rearrangement joins TRBV27 to TRBJ1-1; D unresolved. CDR3 sequence reads: CASSLFGQRLNTEAFF. As DNA, the CDR3 is TGTGCCAGCAGTTTATTTGGTCAGCGCCTGAACACTGAAGCTTTCTTT.